This is a list of T cell receptor beta chains from one sample in a study of blood T cell repertoires in COVID-19. Sequencing used immunoSEQ multiplex PCR; TCRdb keeps in-frame clones, though not all of them. This repertoire shows some 58,000 clones, around 87% found once; its top ten account for approximately 4%. Sequences were obtained from peripheral blood. The receptors shown here come from a man aged 50-60 years with acute or convalescent COVID-19. Both conserved end residues are part of each CDR3. Fields, in order: CDR3 protein, clone size, V gene. The listing skips clone size in some rows; elsewhere it reads once, few, many or a size class.

CASSLNSGTIGELFF	-	TRBV5-1
CAITTGYDGYTF	-	TRBV12-3/TRBV12-4
CASSRGTNEKLFF	-	TRBV13
CASSLQPGQGAGELFF	-	TRBV27
CASSLSGAGNTIYF	-	TRBV7-8
CAIEGETPYEQYF	once	TRBV10-3
CASSPRGQLTYEQYF	-	TRBV13
CASSGAGGLQPQHF	-	TRBV28
CASSPNSGGAEETQYF	-	TRBV18
CASTRTSGVTGEQYF	-	TRBV6-5
CASRTSGLAGRSEQYF	-	TRBV2
CASSYSRSYQTGLFF	-	TRBV6-5
CASSIGTGGEAFF	-	TRBV19
CASSLGGSGDNEQFF	-	TRBV11-3
CASSPPRASEQYF	-	TRBV7-9
CASSQVSGAATGELFF	-	TRBV4-2
CASSQFLNTEAFF	-	TRBV6-5
CASHAGPNSNQPQHF	-	TRBV6-5
CASSYSGDSIEAFF	once	TRBV6-5
CASSRGLAGVAEQFF	once	TRBV19
CASSIYGRSYNEQFF	-	TRBV19
CASLQGFNTEAFF	once	TRBV12-5
CASSPNGNWSPLHF	-	TRBV18
CASSVGGDEKLFF	-	TRBV9
CASSDNRVNEQYF	few	TRBV25-1
CASSPQGAAYEQYF	-	TRBV4-2
CASSQLRTSTDTQYF	-	TRBV4-1
CASTGAGGWTGELFF	-	TRBV6-5